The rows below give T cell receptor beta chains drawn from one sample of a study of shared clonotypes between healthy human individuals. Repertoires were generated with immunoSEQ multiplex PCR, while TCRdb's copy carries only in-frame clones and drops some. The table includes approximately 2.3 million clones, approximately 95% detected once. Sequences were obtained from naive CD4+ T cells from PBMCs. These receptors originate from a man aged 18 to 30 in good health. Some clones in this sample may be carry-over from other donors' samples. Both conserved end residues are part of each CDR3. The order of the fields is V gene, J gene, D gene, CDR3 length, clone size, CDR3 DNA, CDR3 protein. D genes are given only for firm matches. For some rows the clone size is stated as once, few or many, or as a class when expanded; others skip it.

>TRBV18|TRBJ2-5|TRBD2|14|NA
TGTGCCAGCTCACCTCTAGCGGGAGGGGAGACCCAGTACTTC
CASSPLAGGETQYF
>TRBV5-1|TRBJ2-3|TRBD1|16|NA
TGCGCCAGCAGCATTCGGACAGGGGGCAGCACAGATACGCAGTATTTT
CASSIRTGGSTDTQYF
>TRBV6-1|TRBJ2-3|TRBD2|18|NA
TGTGCCAGCAGTAAAGGGACAGGACTAGCGGGGTTCACAGATACGCAGTATTTT
CASSKGTGLAGFTDTQYF
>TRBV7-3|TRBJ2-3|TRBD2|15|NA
TGTGCCAGCAGCTTACTAGCGGGAGTGGGAGATACGCAGTATTTT
CASSLLAGVGDTQYF
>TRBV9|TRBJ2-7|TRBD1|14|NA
TGTGCCAGCAGCCCCACAGGGGTATCAAACGAGCAGTACTTC
CASSPTGVSNEQYF
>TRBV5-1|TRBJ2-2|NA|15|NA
TGCGCCAGCAGCTTGTCGGTGGGAAGTTCCGGGGAGCTGTTTTTT
CASSLSVGSSGELFF
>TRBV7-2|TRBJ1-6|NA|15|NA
TGTGCCAGCAGCTTACGGTCTGACTATAATTCACCCCTCCACTTT
CASSLRSDYNSPLHF
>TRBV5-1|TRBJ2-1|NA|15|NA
TGCGCCAGCAGCTTGGGTCAGGGTCGGGTCAATGAGCAGTTCTTC
CASSLGQGRVNEQFF
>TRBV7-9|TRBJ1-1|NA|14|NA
TGTGCCAGCAGCTTAGAGTCGGGGCACACTGAAGCTTTCTTT
CASSLESGHTEAFF
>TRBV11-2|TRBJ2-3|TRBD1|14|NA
TGTGCCAGCAGCCCCCGGGACAGCCCATACACGCAGTATTTT
CASSPRDSPYTQYF
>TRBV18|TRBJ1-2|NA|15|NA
TGTGCCAGCTCATCCACTGGGGGGGGAAGCTATGGCTACACCTTC
CASSSTGGGSYGYTF
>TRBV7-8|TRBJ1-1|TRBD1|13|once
TGTGCCAGCAGCCCAGGACAGGGTGTTCGGGCTTTCTTT
CASSPGQGVRAFF
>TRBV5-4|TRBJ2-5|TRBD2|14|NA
TGTGCCAGCAGCTCAAGACTAGCTGGAGAGACCCAGTACTTC
CASSSRLAGETQYF
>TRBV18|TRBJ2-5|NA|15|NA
TGTGCCAGCTCACCGTCCCCAGGGACGCAAGAGACCCAGTACTTC
CASSPSPGTQETQYF
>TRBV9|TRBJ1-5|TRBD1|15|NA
TGTGCCAGCAGCGTAGAGGGACAGAGCAATCAGCCCCAGCATTTT
CASSVEGQSNQPQHF
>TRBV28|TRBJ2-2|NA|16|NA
TGTGCCAGCAGACCACCGGGACCGACGAACACCGGGGAGCTGTTTTTT
CASRPPGPTNTGELFF
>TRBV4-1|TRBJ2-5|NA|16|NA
TGCGCCAGCAGCCGCCTGGGGGTGGGAGAAGGGGAGACCCAGTACTTC
CASSRLGVGEGETQYF
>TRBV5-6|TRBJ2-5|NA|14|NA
TGTGCCAGCAGCGCCCAGGGACGGCAAGAGACCCAGTACTTC
CASSAQGRQETQYF
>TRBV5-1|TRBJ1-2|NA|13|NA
TGCGCCAGCTCTGGGGGGGATGGCTATGGCTACACCTTC
CASSGGDGYGYTF
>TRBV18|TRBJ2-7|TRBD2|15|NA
TGTGCCAGCTCACCATATAGCGGGAGCTCACACGAGCAGTACTTC
CASSPYSGSSHEQYF
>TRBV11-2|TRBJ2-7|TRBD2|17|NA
TGTGCCAGCAGCCGAACAGCACTAGCGGTTCGGGGCTACGAGCAGTACTTC
CASSRTALAVRGYEQYF
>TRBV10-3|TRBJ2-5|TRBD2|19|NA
TGTGCCATCGGTACCCAGCAGGGACTAGCGGGAGGTTATATTGGGACCCAGTACTTC
CAIGTQQGLAGGYIGTQYF
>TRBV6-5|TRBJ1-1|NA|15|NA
TGTGCCAGCACAATCGGGGGGGACCTGAACACTGAAGCTTTCTTT
CASTIGGDLNTEAFF
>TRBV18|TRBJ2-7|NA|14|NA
TGTGCCAGCTCACCACCGGGGACAACCTACGAGCAGTACTTC
CASSPPGTTYEQYF
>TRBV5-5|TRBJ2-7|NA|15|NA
TGTGCCAGCATCCCCCCAGGGGACCTCTCCTACGAGCAGTACTTC
CASIPPGDLSYEQYF
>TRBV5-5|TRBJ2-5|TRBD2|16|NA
TGTGCCAGCAGCTTGATAGGGACTAGCGGGATGGAGACCCAGTACTTC
CASSLIGTSGMETQYF
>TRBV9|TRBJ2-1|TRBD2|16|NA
TGTGCCAGCAGCGCCGGACTAGCGGGAGGGCCCGGTGAGCAGTTCTTC
CASSAGLAGGPGEQFF
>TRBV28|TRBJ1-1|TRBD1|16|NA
TGTGCCAGCAGTTTTTATCGCGGCAGGGGGCTGACTGAAGCTTTCTTT
CASSFYRGRGLTEAFF
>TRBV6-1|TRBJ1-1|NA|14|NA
TGTGCCAGCAATAGATTCGTAGCGAACACTGAAGCTTTCTTT
CASNRFVANTEAFF
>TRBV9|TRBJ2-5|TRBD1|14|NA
TGTGCCAGCAGCGTTGGGACAGGGGAAGAGACCCAGTACTTC
CASSVGTGEETQYF
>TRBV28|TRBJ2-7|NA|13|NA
TGTGCCAGCACCCCGGCCGTCTCCTACGAGCAGTACTTC
CASTPAVSYEQYF
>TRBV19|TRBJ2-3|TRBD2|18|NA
TGTGCCAGTAGTATATTTGCGGCTAGCGGGAGTGGTACAGATACGCAGTATTTT
CASSIFAASGSGTDTQYF
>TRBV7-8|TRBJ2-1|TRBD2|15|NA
TGTGCCAGCAGCTTCACTAGCGGGAGGCGGAATGAGCAGTTCTTC
CASSFTSGRRNEQFF
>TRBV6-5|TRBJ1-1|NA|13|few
TGTGCCAGCAGTTACTATAGGGAGACTGAAGCTTTCTTT
CASSYYRETEAFF
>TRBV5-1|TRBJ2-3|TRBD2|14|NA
TGCGCCAGCAGCCCCGGGGGGGGCACAGATACGCAGTATTTT
CASSPGGGTDTQYF
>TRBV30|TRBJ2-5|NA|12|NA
TGTGCCTGGAGTCCCCGCGGGGAGACCCAGTACTTC
CAWSPRGETQYF
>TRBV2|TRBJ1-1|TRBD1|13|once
TGTGCCAGCAGGGGGACAGCGAACACTGAAGCTTTCTTT
CASRGTANTEAFF
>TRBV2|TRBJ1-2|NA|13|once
TGTGCCAGCAGTGATTCAGGGGAGGGAGGCTACACCTTC
CASSDSGEGGYTF
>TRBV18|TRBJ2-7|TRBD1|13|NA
TGTGCCACACGAGGGACAGGGGCCTACGAGCAGTACTTC
CATRGTGAYEQYF
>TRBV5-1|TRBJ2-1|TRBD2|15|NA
TGCGCCAGCAGCTTGTTACCCGGGGGGTGGCGTGAGCAGTTCTTC
CASSLLPGGWREQFF
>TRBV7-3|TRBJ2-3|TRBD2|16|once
TGTGCCAGCAGCCCCCAAGCGGGAGTCAGGGTCGGTACGCAGTATTTT
CASSPQAGVRVGTQYF
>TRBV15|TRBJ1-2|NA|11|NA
TGTGCCACCAGCGGGGGCTATGGCTACACCTTC
CATSGGYGYTF
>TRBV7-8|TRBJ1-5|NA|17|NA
TGTGCCAGCAGCTTAGGAGGCAGGGGCCGTCATAATCAGCCCCAGCATTTT
CASSLGGRGRHNQPQHF